This T cell receptor (beta chain) was obtained from a study of shared clonotypes between healthy human individuals. The CDR3 has 15 residues. Trimming left V 6 bases short and J 1 base short, with 13 bases between. The germline V gene has CDR1 MDHEN and CDR2 SYDVKM. To note about this clone: The antigen remains unidentified.

Using immunoSEQ multiplex PCR, the repertoire was profiled, and TCRdb retains in-frame clones only, with some absent. Here the sample spans 650,000 to 700,000 clones, less than 95% being singletons. Study-wide results and caveats: Shared across several donors were roughly 5% of the naive CD4 clonotypes. It was expected that sequencing depth would affect clonotype sharing among donors.

This chain connects TRBV28 to TRBJ1-5; D is uncertain. This clonotype was sampled from a man aged 18-30 years in good health. Some clones in this sample may be carry-over from other donors' samples. The source material was memory CD8+ T cells from PBMCs. The subset was: CD45RO+ cells pooled with CCR7-negative TemRA cells. In DNA, the CDR3 is TGTGCCAGCAGCGCATTCTTCGGGAGCAATCAGCCCCAGCATTTT. Protein sequence: CASSAFFGSNQPQHF.